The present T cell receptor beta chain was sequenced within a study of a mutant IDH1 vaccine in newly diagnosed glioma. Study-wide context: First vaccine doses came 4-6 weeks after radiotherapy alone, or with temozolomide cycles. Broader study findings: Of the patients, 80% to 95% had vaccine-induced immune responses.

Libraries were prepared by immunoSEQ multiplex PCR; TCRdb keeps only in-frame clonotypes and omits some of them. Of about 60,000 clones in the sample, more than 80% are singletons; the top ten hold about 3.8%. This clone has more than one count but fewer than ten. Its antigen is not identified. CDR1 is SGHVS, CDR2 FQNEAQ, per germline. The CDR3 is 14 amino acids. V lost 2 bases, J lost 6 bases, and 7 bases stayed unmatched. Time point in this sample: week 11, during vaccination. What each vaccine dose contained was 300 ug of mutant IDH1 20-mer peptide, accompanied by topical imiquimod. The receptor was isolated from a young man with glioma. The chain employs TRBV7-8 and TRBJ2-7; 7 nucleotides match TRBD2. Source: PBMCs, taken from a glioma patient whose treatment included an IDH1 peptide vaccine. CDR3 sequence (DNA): TGTGCCAGCAGCTTAATCGGGGGGTTAGCCGAGCAGTACTTC. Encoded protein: CASSLIGGLAEQYF.